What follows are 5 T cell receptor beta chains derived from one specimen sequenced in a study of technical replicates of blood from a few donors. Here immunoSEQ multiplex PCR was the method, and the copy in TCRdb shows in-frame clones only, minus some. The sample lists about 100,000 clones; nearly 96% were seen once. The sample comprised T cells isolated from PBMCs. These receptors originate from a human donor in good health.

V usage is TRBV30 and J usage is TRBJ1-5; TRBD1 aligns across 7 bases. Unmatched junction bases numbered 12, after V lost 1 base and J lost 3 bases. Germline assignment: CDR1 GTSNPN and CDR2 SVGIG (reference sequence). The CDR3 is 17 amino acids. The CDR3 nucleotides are TGTGCCTGGAGTGGCGGGGTATTCAGGGGGGACAATCAGCCCCAGCATTTT. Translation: CAWSGGVFRGDNQPQHF. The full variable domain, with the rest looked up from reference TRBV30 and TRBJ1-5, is SQTIHQWPATLVQPVGSPLSLECTVEGTSNPNLYWYRQAAGRGLQLLFYSVGIGQISSEVPQNLSASRPQDRQFILSSKKLLLSDSGFYLCAWSGGVFRGDNQPQHFGDGTRLSIL.

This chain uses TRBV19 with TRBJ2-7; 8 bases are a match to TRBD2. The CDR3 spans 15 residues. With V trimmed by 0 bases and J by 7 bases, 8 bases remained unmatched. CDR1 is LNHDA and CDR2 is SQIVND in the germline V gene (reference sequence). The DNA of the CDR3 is TGTGCCAGTAGTATAGAAAGGACTAGCTTTAGTGAGCAGTACTTC. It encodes CASSIERTSFSEQYF.

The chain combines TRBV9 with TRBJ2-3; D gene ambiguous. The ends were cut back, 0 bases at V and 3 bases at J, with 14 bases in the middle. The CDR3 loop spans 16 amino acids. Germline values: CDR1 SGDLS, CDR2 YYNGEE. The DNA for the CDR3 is TGTGCCAGCAGCGTAGGAACGAGGCCCCAAACAGATACGCAGTATTTT. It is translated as CASSVGTRPQTDTQYF.

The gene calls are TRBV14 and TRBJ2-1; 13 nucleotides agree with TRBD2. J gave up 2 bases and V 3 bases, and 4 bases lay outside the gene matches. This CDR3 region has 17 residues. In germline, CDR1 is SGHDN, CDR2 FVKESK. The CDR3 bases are TGTGCCAGCAGCCATTACGGGACTAGCGGGGCCTACAATGAGCAGTTCTTC. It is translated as CASSHYGTSGAYNEQFF.

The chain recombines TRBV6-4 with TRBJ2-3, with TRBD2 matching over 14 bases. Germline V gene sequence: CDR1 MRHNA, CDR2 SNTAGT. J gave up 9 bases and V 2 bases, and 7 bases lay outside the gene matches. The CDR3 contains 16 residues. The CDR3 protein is CASSDPGLAGVGTQYF. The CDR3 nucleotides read TGTGCCAGCAGTGACCCGGGACTAGCGGGAGTGGGCACGCAGTATTTT.